This record looks at one T cell receptor beta chain sequence and its context. The sample comes from a study of blood T cells in healthy people across ages. It was with a sample-barcoded 5' primer and a J-beta primer mix that a second PCR of roughly 6 to 11 cycles was run. Each cDNA molecule received a tag from a template-switch adaptor that had 12 random nucleotides. TCRdb independently ran MiXCR on the 5' RACE reads; one entry per CDR3 protein. The sample records under 1,000,000 distinct CDR3 sequences, around 34% being singletons. The specimen was blood. The clonotype was recovered from a man aged 18 to 30 in good health.

The CDR3 here is CASSWWTSDEQYF. In nucleotides, the CDR3 is TGTGCCAGCAGCTGGTGGACTAGCGACGAGCAGTACTTC. The chain combines TRBV11-2 with TRBJ2-7, with TRBD2 matching 9 bases. CDR1 and CDR2 (germline): SGHAT, FQNNGV. J gave up 5 bases and V 4 bases, and 3 bases lay outside the gene matches. CDR3 size: 13 residues. The variable domain in full, completed from reference TRBV11-2 and TRBJ2-7, reads EAGVAQSPRYKIIEKRQSVAFWCNPISGHATLYWYQQILGQGPKLLIQFQNNGVVDDSQLPKDRFSAERLKGVDSTLKIQPAKLEDSAVYLCASSWWTSDEQYFGPGTRLTVT.